Following are 3 T cell receptor beta chains from one sample sequenced in a study of neoadjuvant anti-PD-1 for oral cavity cancer. Profiled with immunoSEQ multiplex PCR; TCRdb holds only in-frame clones, not every one. The repertoire holds about 14,000 clones, with 71% as singletons. The specimen was PBMCs, collected before nivolumab (anti-PD-1) treatment. The source of these receptors is a person aged 35 to 85 with oral cavity squamous cell carcinoma.

The chain combines TRBV5-6 with TRBJ1-4; D gene ambiguous. CDR1 is SGHDT, CDR2 YYEEEE, per germline. V dropped 2 bases and J dropped 5 bases, with 10 bases sitting between them. The length of the CDR3 is 14 residues. CDR3 loop: CASSLFPVNEKLFF. The DNA of the CDR3 is TGTGCCAGCAGCTTATTCCCGGTGAATGAAAAACTGTTTTTT.

This clone occurred a few times. The V and J genes are TRBV4-1 and TRBJ1-5; D not certain. CDR1 is MGHRA and CDR2 is YSYEKL in the germline V gene. Trimming removed 0 bases at V and 3 bases at J, with 9 bases between. CDR3 length: 15 amino acids. The CDR3 sequence: CASSQDHRDNQPQHF. CDR3 in DNA: TGCGCCAGCAGCCAAGACCACCGGGACAATCAGCCCCAGCATTTT.

The V and J genes are TRBV6-1 and TRBJ2-5; D possibly corresponds to TRBD2 (5 bases). Germline V CDR1 and CDR2: MNHNS, SASEGT. Trimming cost V 2 bases and J 5 bases, with 9 bases left between them. The length of the CDR3 is 13 residues. CDR3 coding DNA: TGTGCCAGCAGTGAACCGGGGTGGGAGACCCAGTACTTC. Its protein product is CASSEPGWETQYF.